There are a few counts of the clone carrying this T cell receptor beta chain. Its antigen is as yet unknown. TCRB transcripts that were expressed got sequenced, as all of the isolated RNA had been reverse transcribed. Some clones are missing from TCRdb's copy, which holds only in-frame ones; the method was immunoSEQ multiplex PCR. Found here are a few hundred thousand clones, about 15% of them singletons; the top ten hold over 5%. The sample belongs to a study of beta chain features in type 1 diabetes. V was trimmed by 5 bases and J by 0 bases, leaving 16 bases between them. Per the germline V gene, CDR1 is SGHVS and CDR2 is FQNEAQ. CDR3 length equals 16 residues. Sorting based on CD45RO/CCR7/CD25/CD127/CD95/CD27 separated CD4+ naive, central memory, regulatory and stem cell-like memory cells. Study-wide results and caveats: Possible PCR preference for shorter templates applied equally to patients and controls.

The source is a man younger than 40 in good health. The sample was central memory CD4+ T cells from blood. This chain joins TRBV7-8 and TRBJ1-1; the D gene is possibly TRBD1 (6 bases). CDR3 protein: CASSPDSGQMNTEAFF. Here the CDR3 DNA reads TGTGCCAGCAGCCCAGATTCCGGACAGATGAACACTGAAGCTTTCTTT.